This T cell receptor (beta chain) emerged from a study of shared clonotypes between healthy human individuals. Some clones are missing from TCRdb's copy, which holds only in-frame ones; the method was immunoSEQ multiplex PCR. Among 2 million to 2.5 million clones listed, approximately 95% were seen once. The CDR3 is made up of 17 amino acids. The germline V gene has CDR1 SGHRS and CDR2 YFSETQ. J gave up 4 bases and V 4 bases, and 8 bases lay outside the gene matches. Sequenced: naive CD4+ T cells sorted from blood. Subset reported: CD45RA+ positively selected. The gene calls are TRBV5-1 and TRBJ2-2; 12 bases are a match to TRBD2. This receptor was identified in a man between 18 and 29 years old in good health. This CDR3 reads CASSPLAGGPSTGELFF. CDR3 nucleotides: TGCGCCAGCAGCCCTCTAGCGGGGGGGCCGAGCACCGGGGAGCTGTTTTTT.